The 27 T cell receptor beta chains reported below all come from one sample, sequenced in a study of T cells after yellow fever vaccination. TCRdb used MiXCR to reprocess the 5' RACE reads, holding one entry per CDR3 protein. The sample contains approximately 550,000 distinct CDR3 sequences, over 15% of which appear only once. Sequenced here: PBMCs, sampled 15 days after the yellow fever booster vaccination. The receptors were sampled from a young man who received the YFV17D yellow fever vaccine.

The chain employs TRBV12-3 or TRBV12-4 and TRBJ1-2, with a tentative D call TRBD1 (5 bases). Trimming took 6 bases from V and 4 from J, leaving 18 bases between them. This CDR3 is built from 15 residues. This CDR3 is CASRPQTAGSYGYTF. The DNA for the CDR3 is TGTGCCAGCAGACCCCAGACAGCCGGGTCCTATGGCTACACCTTC.

This chain joins TRBV2 and TRBJ2-1; D might be TRBD1 (5 bases). V lost 6 bases, J lost 6 bases, and 6 bases lay in between. CDR1 and CDR2 from the germline V gene are SNHLY and FYNNEI. This CDR3 has 11 residues. As DNA, the CDR3 is TGTGCCAGCAGCAGGGTCAATGAGCAGTTCTTC. Encoded protein: CASSRVNEQFF. The entire variable domain, with the rest obtained from reference TRBV2 and TRBJ2-1, is as follows: EPEVTQTPSHQVTQMGQEVILRCVPISNHLYFYWYRQILGQKVEFLVSFYNNEISEKSEIFDDQFSVERPDGSNFTLKIRSTKLEDSAMYFCASSRVNEQFFGPGTRLTVL.

The chain joins TRBV5-4 to TRBJ2-3; 7 bases line up with TRBD1. Germline lookup yields CDR1 SGHNT and CDR2 YYREEE (reference sequence). The CDR3 length is 15 residues. V gave up 2 bases and J gave up 3 bases; unmatched junction bases: 6. The CDR3: CASSFRRGRTDTQYF. CDR3 sequence (DNA): TGTGCCAGCAGCTTTAGAAGGGGGCGAACAGATACGCAGTATTTT.

This clonotype occurred a few times. The genes are TRBV2 and TRBJ2-1, with 7 bases identical to TRBD1. This CDR3 region has 13 residues. J was trimmed by 4 bases and V by 5 bases; bases with no gene match: 2. CDR1 and CDR2 from the germline V gene are SNHLY and FYNNEI. CDR3 bases: TGTGCCAGCAGTATGGGACAGTACAATGAGCAGTTCTTC. Amino acid sequence: CASSMGQYNEQFF.

This rearrangement joins TRBV5-5 to TRBJ2-7; the match to TRBD2 covers 14 bases. The CDR3 runs 17 residues. Unmatched junction bases numbered 8, after V lost 4 bases and J lost 2 bases. CDR1 is SGHKS, CDR2 YYEKEE, per germline (reference sequence). CDR3 sequence reads: CASSPGLAGVGAYEQYF. The DNA of the CDR3 is TGTGCCAGCAGCCCGGGACTAGCGGGAGTTGGCGCCTACGAGCAGTACTTC. Based on the CDR3 plus reference TRBV5-5 and TRBJ2-7, the full variable domain is DAGVTQSPTHLIKTRGQQVTLRCSPISGHKSVSWYQQVLGQGPQFIFQYYEKEERGRGNFPDRFSARQFPNYSSELNVNALLLGDSALYLCASSPGLAGVGAYEQYFGPGTRLTVT.

This clonotype was seen more than once but under ten times. The gene calls are TRBV4-3 and TRBJ1-1; no firm D call. Germline V gives CDR1 LGHNA, CDR2 YSLEER. The CDR3 loop spans 14 amino acids. V lost 0 bases to trimming and J lost 3 bases, with 8 bases between them. This CDR3 reads CASSQDLGYTEAFF. For the CDR3, the DNA is TGCGCCAGCAGCCAAGATCTCGGCTACACTGAAGCTTTCTTT.

The chain joins TRBV20-1 to TRBJ2-7; D gene ambiguous. Germline CDR1 and CDR2: DFQATT and SNEGSKA (reference sequence). This CDR3 is 13 amino acids long. The V and J ends lost 6 bases and 5 bases respectively, with 17 bases between them. The CDR3 sequence is CSARRTRWNEQYF. CDR3 nucleotides: TGCAGTGCCCGACGAACGAGGTGGAACGAGCAGTACTTC.

The chain joins TRBV7-2 to TRBJ2-5; tentatively, D is TRBD1 or TRBD2 (5 bases each). Trimming removed 4 bases at V and 7 bases at J, with 19 bases between. The V gene's germline CDR1 is SGHTA and CDR2 FQGNSA. This CDR3 region has 15 residues. CDR3 in DNA: TGTGCCAGCAGCTACTTTCCGAGAGGTGGGGGGACCCAGTACTTC. This gives the protein CASSYFPRGGGTQYF. Supplemented by reference TRBV7-2 and TRBJ2-5, the full variable domain reads GAGVSQSPSNKVTEKGKDVELRCDPISGHTALYWYRQSLGQGLEFLIYFQGNSAPDKSGLPSDRFSAERTGGSVSTLTIQRTQQEDSAVYLCASSYFPRGGGTQYFGPGTRLLVL.

This clonotype was observed a handful of times. The rearrangement uses TRBV7-8 and TRBJ1-5; D is ambiguous. The germline V gene encodes CDR1 SGHVS and CDR2 FQNEAQ. V lost 0 bases and J 4 bases, leaving 7 bases between the germline ends. This CDR3 has 14 amino acids. The CDR3 protein is CASSLARENQPQHF. For the CDR3, the DNA is TGTGCCAGCAGCTTAGCCAGAGAAAATCAGCCCCAGCATTTT.

This clonotype has just a few counts. The rearrangement uses TRBV28 and TRBJ1-5; 9 nucleotides line up with TRBD1. The germline CDR1 and CDR2 sequences are MDHEN and SYDVKM. The CDR3 totals 14 residues. V shed 6 bases and J 7 bases; nucleotides not matched to a gene: 7. Here the CDR3 reads CASSVGTGTQPQHF. CDR3 coding DNA: TGTGCCAGCAGCGTAGGGACAGGGACCCAGCCCCAGCATTTT.

A few counts support this clonotype. The chain couples TRBV7-2 to TRBJ2-7; D not resolved. The V gene's germline CDR1 is SGHTA and CDR2 FQGNSA. Trimming shortened V by 6 bases and J by 3 bases, and 15 bases separated the two germline ends. This CDR3 has 14 residues. CDR3 sequence: CASRMRGRNYEQYF. In DNA, the CDR3 is TGTGCCAGCAGAATGAGAGGACGAAACTACGAGCAGTACTTC.

This clonotype was observed many times. The chain has TRBV29-1 and TRBJ2-1; 7 bases are shared with TRBD1. The V and J ends lost 6 bases and 0 bases, in that order; junction bases with no gene match: 2. The CDR3 is 13 residues long. In germline, CDR1 is SQVTM, CDR2 ANQGSEA. The CDR3 bases are TGCAGCGTCAGGGGGAGCTCCTACAATGAGCAGTTCTTC. Translating gives CSVRGSSYNEQFF.

This clonotype has only a few counts. The chain links TRBV30 to TRBJ2-5, with D unresolved. The CDR3 is 15 residues long. Germline V gene sequence: CDR1 GTSNPN, CDR2 SVGIG (reference sequence). The V end was cut by 0 bases, the J end by 0 bases, with 11 bases between. CDR3 in amino acids: CAWSVPADYQETQYF. The CDR3 DNA is TGTGCCTGGAGTGTACCAGCAGATTACCAAGAGACCCAGTACTTC.

The chain recombines TRBV12-3 or TRBV12-4 with TRBJ2-7; possibly TRBD2 for D (5 bases). V lost 6 bases and J 3 bases, leaving 9 bases between the germline ends. The CDR3 is 12 amino acids. CDR3 DNA: TGTGCCAGCAGGATTACTAGCTACGAGCAGTACTTC. This encodes CASRITSYEQYF.

This clonotype was recorded many times. The chain employs TRBV7-2 and TRBJ1-2; no clear D gene. CDR3 length: 12 amino acids. Germline-derived CDR1 and CDR2 are SGHTA and FQGNSA. Trimming removed 1 base at V and 1 base at J, with 1 base between. DNA for the CDR3: TGTGCCAGCAGCTTAGTTAACTATGGCTACACCTTC. This gives the protein CASSLVNYGYTF. Full variable domain (missing parts from reference TRBV7-2 and TRBJ1-2): GAGVSQSPSNKVTEKGKDVELRCDPISGHTALYWYRQSLGQGLEFLIYFQGNSAPDKSGLPSDRFSAERTGGSVSTLTIQRTQQEDSAVYLCASSLVNYGYTFGSGTRLTVV.

This clonotype came up once. The chain recombines TRBV20-1 with TRBJ2-3, with 9 bases lining up with TRBD2. Germline V CDR1 and CDR2: DFQATT, SNEGSKA (reference sequence). The CDR3 runs to 15 residues. V was pared by 6 bases and J by 6 bases, with 13 bases of the junction left unmatched. CDR3 in amino acids: CSAHQGSGSGDTQYF. DNA for the CDR3: TGCAGTGCCCACCAGGGTAGCGGGAGCGGGGATACGCAGTATTTT.

This clonotype was seen a few times. The CDR3 region is CASSLVGMGANEKLFF. DNA for the CDR3: TGCGCCAGCAGCTTGGTGGGGATGGGAGCTAATGAAAAACTGTTTTTT. The chain uses TRBV5-1 and TRBJ1-4; D call uncertain. Germline assignment: CDR1 SGHRS and CDR2 YFSETQ. CDR3 length: 16 amino acids. V lost 0 bases and J lost 3, with 12 bases in between.

This sequence joins TRBV29-1 and TRBJ2-1; D unclear. CDR3 length: 12 amino acids. Germline loops: CDR1 SQVTM, CDR2 ANQGSEA. V lost 8 bases, J lost 5 bases, and 13 bases lay in between. In nucleotides, the CDR3 is TGCAGCTCTGAGGAGAACAACAATGAGCAGTTCTTC. Its translation: CSSEENNNEQFF.

The V and J genes are TRBV12-3 or TRBV12-4 and TRBJ2-3; unclear D gene. V lost 4 bases, J lost 2 bases, and 19 bases lay in between. The CDR3 runs to 17 residues. CDR3 region: CASSSILKDTSTDTQYF. The CDR3 coding sequence is TGTGCCAGCAGTTCCATCCTCAAAGACACATCCACAGATACGCAGTATTTT.

This clonotype was observed a handful of times. The CDR3: CASSHLLGRANEKLFF. The CDR3 DNA reads TGTGCCAGCAGCCACCTCTTGGGGAGGGCTAATGAAAAACTGTTTTTT. The J gene is TRBJ1-4, the V gene TRBV7-9; no definite D call. Trimming stripped 5 bases from V and 3 bases from J, with 16 bases between. CDR3 length: 16 amino acids. The V gene's germline CDR1 is SEHNR and CDR2 FQNEAQ (reference sequence).

The V and J genes are TRBV7-2 and TRBJ2-7; 8 nucleotides agree with TRBD2. J gave up 3 bases and V 3 bases, and 7 bases lay outside the gene matches. Germline CDR1 SGHTA, CDR2 FQGNSA. There are 15 residues in the CDR3. The chain's CDR3 is CASSFGSGEIYEQYF. CDR3 sequence (DNA): TGTGCCAGCAGCTTCGGTAGCGGGGAGATCTACGAGCAGTACTTC.

This clonotype came up many times. CDR3 coding DNA: TGCGCCAGCAGCGCAGGATTCACAGATACGCAGTATTTT. This sequence encodes CASSAGFTDTQYF. V and J are TRBV5-1 and TRBJ2-3; D ambiguous. V was pared by 4 bases and J by 2 bases, with 8 bases between. The CDR3 has 13 residues. The germline V gene has CDR1 SGHRS and CDR2 YFSETQ.

A few counts support this clonotype. The chain has TRBV3-1 and TRBJ2-4; TRBD2 aligns across 12 bases. CDR3 length: 15 residues. Per the germline V gene, CDR1 is LGHDT and CDR2 is YNNKEL (reference sequence). Germline trimming cut 4 bases from V and 4 bases from J; bases unmatched to any gene: 2. CDR3 nucleotide sequence: TGTGCCAGCAGCCGACTAGCGGGAGAGAAAAACATTCAGTACTTC. Its protein is CASSRLAGEKNIQYF.

The chain is built from TRBV7-3 and TRBJ2-1; D gene uncertain. Germline V gene data show CDR1 as SGHTA and CDR2 as FQGTGA. CDR3 length: 14 residues. V lost 4 bases and J 4 bases, leaving 11 bases between the germline ends. The CDR3 bases are TGTGCCAGCAGCTCCTATGGAGTTTACAATGAGCAGTTCTTC. Translating it yields CASSSYGVYNEQFF.

This clonotype was observed many times. The rearrangement joins TRBV7-9 to TRBJ2-2; D gene uncertain. The CDR3 has 13 amino acids. Trimming pared 1 base from V and 3 bases from J, leaving 3 bases between. CDR1 is SEHNR and CDR2 is FQNEAQ in the germline V gene (reference sequence). The CDR3 region is CASSLEYTGELFF. CDR3 bases: TGTGCCAGCAGCTTAGAATACACCGGGGAGCTGTTTTTT.

The chain joins TRBV28 to TRBJ2-4, with TRBD2 as a possible D gene (6 bases). Trimming removed 9 bases at V and 8 bases at J, with 17 bases between. CDR1 is MDHEN, CDR2 SYDVKM, per germline. The CDR3 totals 13 residues. CDR3 sequence: CASTSGGRYIQYF. CDR3 nucleotide sequence: TGTGCCAGTACCTCCGGGGGAAGGTACATTCAGTACTTC.

This clonotype was detected once. The rearrangement links TRBV5-5 to TRBJ1-1; D is perhaps TRBD1 (5 bases). Deletions cut 5 bases from V and 5 bases from J, with 13 bases between. The germline CDR1 and CDR2 sequences are SGHKS and YYEKEE (reference sequence). This CDR3 contains 13 residues. CDR3 sequence (DNA): TGTGCCAGCAGGGCGGGGGGGTCGACTGAAGCTTTCTTT. Residues: CASRAGGSTEAFF.